This is a list of T cell receptor beta chains from one sample in a study of shared clonotypes between healthy human individuals. The repertoire was sequenced with immunoSEQ multiplex PCR; TCRdb's copy has only in-frame clones and lacks some. This sample yields 1.5 million to 2.5 million clones, of which about 95% are seen a single time; approximately 1% belongs to the top ten. The sequencing sample was made of naive CD8+ T cells sorted from blood. Receptors were obtained from a man aged 18 to 30 in good health. Both conserved end residues are part of each CDR3. The D gene is left open where the match is weak. Not all rows give a size; the values are once, few, many and, for expanded clones, a class.

. | . | TRBJ2-5 | TRBV19 | TGTGCCAGTAGTATAGGAAGGTATGAGGGAGAGACCCAGTACTTC | CASSIGRYEGETQYF
. | . | TRBJ2-1 | TRBV7-9 | TGTGCCAGCAGCTTAGAATCTAGCGCGGACAATGAGCAGTTCTTC | CASSLESSADNEQFF
. | . | TRBJ2-1 | TRBV27 | TGTGCCAGCAGTACCTTGGGACCTTACAATGAGCAGTTCTTC | CASSTLGPYNEQFF
. | . | TRBJ2-3 | TRBV30 | TGTGCCTGGGAGGAGTTTCATAATACGCAGTATTTT | CAWEEFHNTQYF
. | . | TRBJ1-4 | TRBV27 | TGTGCCAGCAGTTTACGGGGGGTGAGGGAAAAACTGTTTTTT | CASSLRGVREKLFF
TRBD2 | . | TRBJ2-5 | TRBV9 | TGTGCCAGCAGCGTTGGACTAGAGGAGGAGACCCAGTACTTC | CASSVGLEEETQYF
TRBD1 | . | TRBJ2-7 | TRBV29-1 | TGCAGCGTTGAAAGTGGGACAGGGACCCTATACGAGCAGTACTTC | CSVESGTGTLYEQYF
. | . | TRBJ1-2 | TRBV20-1 | TGCAGTGCTGACCAATTGGGCTACACCTTC | CSADQLGYTF
TRBD2 | once | TRBJ2-7 | TRBV11-2 | TGTGCCAGCAGCTTAGGGGTTAGCGGGGTCTCCTACGAGCAGTACTTC | CASSLGVSGVSYEQYF
. | . | TRBJ1-1 | TRBV5-6 | TGTGCCAGCCGGGAACGCAACACTGAAGCTTTCTTT | CASRERNTEAFF
. | . | TRBJ2-7 | TRBV2 | TGTGCCAGCAGTGTGGGGATTGAGATCTACGAGCAGTACTTC | CASSVGIEIYEQYF
TRBD1 | once | TRBJ1-2 | TRBV6-5 | TGTGCCAGCAGTTACCTGGGACAGGGGGCTGGCTACACCTTC | CASSYLGQGAGYTF
. | . | TRBJ1-1 | TRBV27 | TGTGCCAGCAGTTTATCGACAGGTGAGATGAACACTGAAGCTTTCTTT | CASSLSTGEMNTEAFF
. | . | TRBJ2-1 | TRBV5-3 | TGTGCCCGCGAAACGGGAGATCACAATGAGCAGTTCTTC | CARETGDHNEQFF
. | . | TRBJ1-6 | TRBV28 | TGTGCCAGCAGTCCAATAGTGGGGTATAATTCACCCCTCCACTTT | CASSPIVGYNSPLHF
. | few | TRBJ2-7 | TRBV7-9 | TGTGCCAGCAGCTTTCCGTCGTACTACGAGCAGTACTTC | CASSFPSYYEQYF
. | . | TRBJ2-7 | TRBV5-1 | TGCGCCAGCAGCTTGGCGGACTATTCCTACGAGCAGTACTTC | CASSLADYSYEQYF
. | . | TRBJ2-1 | TRBV18 | TGTGCCAGCTCACTAGCAAGCTCCTACAATGAGCAGTTCTTC | CASSLASSYNEQFF
TRBD2 | once | TRBJ2-7 | TRBV9 | TGTGCCAGCAGCGTAGGCGCTAGCGGGACTTACGAGCAGTACTTC | CASSVGASGTYEQYF
TRBD2 | . | TRBJ2-2 | TRBV19 | TGTGCCAGTAGCCAAGGCCTAGCGGGATCCGGGGAGCTGTTTTTT | CASSQGLAGSGELFF
. | . | TRBJ1-2 | TRBV15 | TGTGCCACCAGCAACGGGCTCCCCTATGGCTACACCTTC | CATSNGLPYGYTF
. | . | TRBJ1-1 | TRBV9 | TGTGCCAGCAGCCCACCCGGGGGGCTGATGAACACTGAAGCTTTCTTT | CASSPPGGLMNTEAFF
. | once | TRBJ2-7 | TRBV30 | TGTGCCTGGAGTGTCGACAGGTCCTACGAGCAGTACTTC | CAWSVDRSYEQYF
TRBD2 | . | TRBJ2-7 | TRBV4-3 | TGCGCCAGCAGCCAAGCGGGACTAGCGGGACCCTACGAGCAGTACTTC | CASSQAGLAGPYEQYF
. | . | TRBJ1-1 | TRBV10-3 | TGTGCCATCAGTGATCGGGGGATAGCTGAAGCTTTCTTT | CAISDRGIAEAFF
. | . | TRBJ1-5 | TRBV12-5 | TGTGCTAGTGGTTTACTAAATCAGCCCCAGCATTTT | CASGLLNQPQHF
. | . | TRBJ2-1 | TRBV14 | TGTGCCAGCACCTGCGAGCGGCTTCCCGACAATGAGCAGTTCTTC | CASTCERLPDNEQFF
TRBD1 | once | TRBJ1-2 | TRBV7-9 | TGTGCCAGCAGTACCCCTTACGGACAGGGGGCGAATGGCTACACCTTC | CASSTPYGQGANGYTF
. | . | TRBJ1-5 | TRBV7-8 | TGTGCCAGCAGCTTAGGGGCGGGCAATCAGCCCCAGCATTTT | CASSLGAGNQPQHF
. | . | TRBJ1-1 | TRBV6-4 | TGTGCCAGCAGTGAAGGTGAGAACACTGAAGCTTTCTTT | CASSEGENTEAFF
TRBD1 | . | TRBJ1-4 | TRBV5-1 | TGCGCCAGCGGCGTGACAGGGGTCGGGGAAAAACTGTTTTTT | CASGVTGVGEKLFF
. | . | TRBJ1-5 | TRBV28 | TGTGCCAGCAGCATGGCGGAATATAGCAATCAGCCCCAGCATTTT | CASSMAEYSNQPQHF
. | . | TRBJ1-1 | TRBV2 | TGTGCCAGCAGGGGCACTCTAGATTCTAACACTGAAGCTTTCTTT | CASRGTLDSNTEAFF
. | . | TRBJ2-2 | TRBV12-5 | TGTGCTAGTGGGGGTGGGGCGAACACCGGGGAGCTGTTTTTT | CASGGGANTGELFF
TRBD2 | . | TRBJ2-3 | TRBV13 | TGTGCCAGCAGCCCCGTAGGGGCGGGGGGGCCAGATACGCAGTATTTT | CASSPVGAGGPDTQYF
. | few | TRBJ2-2 | TRBV9 | TGTGCCAGCAGCGTAGTGCCCGGGGAGCTGTTTTTT | CASSVVPGELFF
TRBD2 | . | TRBJ2-1 | TRBV5-1 | TGCGCCAGCAGCGTTAGCGGGGGCCTTCTATACAATGAGCAGTTCTTC | CASSVSGGLLYNEQFF
. | . | TRBJ2-1 | TRBV4-3 | TGCGCCAGCAGCCAGGTTAACAATGAGCAGTTCTTC | CASSQVNNEQFF
. | . | TRBJ1-1 | TRBV5-1 | TGCGCCAGCAGTCAACAGGTGAACACTGAAGCTTTCTTT | CASSQQVNTEAFF
. | . | TRBJ2-7 | TRBV5-6 | TGTGCCAGCAGCTTCGGCCACTACGAGCAGTACTTC | CASSFGHYEQYF
. | once | TRBJ2-2 | TRBV6-5 | TGTGCCAGCAGTTACTCCGGCAGCGGGGAGCTGTTTTTT | CASSYSGSGELFF
. | . | TRBJ1-6 | TRBV4-1 | TGCGCCAGCAGCCTGGGGCTCACAACCATAGGGACCTATAATTCACCCCTCCACTTT | CASSLGLTTIGTYNSPLHF
. | . | TRBJ2-7 | TRBV11-2 | TGTGCCAGCAGCTTAGATCTGGGGGGTGGGAGTCTCGGTTCAAACGAGCAGTACTTC | CASSLDLGGGSLGSNEQYF
TRBD1 | . | TRBJ1-6 | TRBV7-9 | TGTGCCAGCAGCTCGACAGGGTCCCAAAATTCACCCCTCCACTTT | CASSSTGSQNSPLHF
. | . | TRBJ2-1 | TRBV5-1 | TGCGCCAGCAGCTTGGATAGGGATACCTACAATGAGCAGTTCTTC | CASSLDRDTYNEQFF
TRBD1 | . | TRBJ2-7 | TRBV2 | TGTGCCAGCAGTGATATTACAGGGGTATCCTACGAGCAGTACTTC | CASSDITGVSYEQYF
. | . | TRBJ2-3 | TRBV12-5 | TGTGCTAGTGGTTGGACGGAGTCCAGCACAGATACGCAGTATTTT | CASGWTESSTDTQYF
. | . | TRBJ2-7 | TRBV2 | TGTGCCAGCAGTTACAGGGACTCCTACGAGCAGTACTTC | CASSYRDSYEQYF